The sequence of this T cell receptor beta chain was determined in a study of blood T cell repertoires in COVID-19. Study overall: Sites across the United States, Italy and Spain contributed samples from acute and convalescent COVID-19. PBMCs, B-cell-depleted T cells, or T cells provided the cDNA or gDNA that made up the material.

TCRdb keeps only in-frame clones here, not all; method: immunoSEQ multiplex PCR. The sample shows under 250,000 clones, about 83% of them seen only once. V was clipped by 7 bases and J by 0 bases; unmatched bases: 9. In germline, CDR1 is SGHRS, CDR2 YFSETQ. The length of the CDR3 is 16 residues. The clonotype originates from a human donor in a cohort sampled during active COVID-19. The sequencing sample was made of peripheral blood. This sequence joins TRBV5-1 and TRBJ1-3; 8 bases are a match to TRBD1. The CDR3 sequence: CASSLGDRTSGNTIYF. The CDR3 nucleotides read TGCGCCAGCTCTCTTGGGGACAGGACCTCTGGAAACACCATATATTTT. The full variable domain, its missing parts supplied by reference TRBV5-1 and TRBJ1-3, is KAGVTQTPRYLIKTRGQQVTLSCSPISGHRSVSWYQQTPGQGLQFLFEYFSETQRNKGNFPGRFSGRQFSNSRSEMNVSTLELGDSALYLCASSLGDRTSGNTIYFGEGSWLTVV.